The source of this TCR beta chain is a study of blood T cell repertoires in COVID-19. Study in general: The origin of the acute and convalescent COVID-19 samples was the United States, Italy and Spain. In each case, the material was cDNA or gDNA derived from T cells, B-cell-depleted T cells, or PBMCs.

Seattle patients were enrolled during active infection and followed longitudinally. TCRdb keeps only in-frame clones here, not all; method: immunoSEQ multiplex PCR. The sample lists hundreds of thousands of clones, roughly 86% occurring once. V was clipped by 4 bases and J by 0 bases; unmatched bases: 4. Germline loops: CDR1 SGDLS, CDR2 YYNGEE. The CDR3 has 15 amino acids. This clonotype was obtained from a woman aged 70-85 years with COVID-19, enrolled during active disease. Sequenced input: peripheral blood. The chain employs TRBV9 and TRBJ2-3, with 8 positions matching TRBD2. The CDR3 bases are TGTGCCAGCAGCCGTAGCGGGGCTAGCACAGATACGCAGTATTTT. It yields the protein CASSRSGASTDTQYF.